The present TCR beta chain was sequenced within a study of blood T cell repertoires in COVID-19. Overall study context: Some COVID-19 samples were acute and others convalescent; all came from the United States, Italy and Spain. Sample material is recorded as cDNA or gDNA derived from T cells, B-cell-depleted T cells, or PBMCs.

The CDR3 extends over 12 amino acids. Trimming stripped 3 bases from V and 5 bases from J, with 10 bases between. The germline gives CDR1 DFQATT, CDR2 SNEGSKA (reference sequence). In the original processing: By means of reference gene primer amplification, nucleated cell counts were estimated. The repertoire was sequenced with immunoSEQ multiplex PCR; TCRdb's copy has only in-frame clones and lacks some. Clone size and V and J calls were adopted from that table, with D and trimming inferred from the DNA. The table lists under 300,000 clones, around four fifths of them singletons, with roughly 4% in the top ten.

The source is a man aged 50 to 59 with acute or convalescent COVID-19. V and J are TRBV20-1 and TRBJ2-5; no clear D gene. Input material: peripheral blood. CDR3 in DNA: TGCAGTGCTAGTGATGGCCCCGAGACCCAGTACTTC. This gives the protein CSASDGPETQYF.